This record concerns one T cell receptor (beta chain) sequence. The sample comes from a study of blood T cell repertoires in COVID-19. On the study more broadly: Researchers got acute and convalescent COVID-19 samples from the United States, Italy and Spain. The analysed material was cDNA or gDNA that came from T cells, B-cell-depleted T cells, or PBMCs.

Under the authors' procedure: Using reference gene primer amplification, nucleated cell counts were estimated. Profiled with immunoSEQ multiplex PCR; TCRdb holds only in-frame clones, not every one. The DNA was the basis for D and trimming; V, J and clone size are from that table. The sample records about 190,000 clones, almost 90% being singletons. The TCR was taken from a man aged 50 to 59 with acute or convalescent COVID-19. Specimen: peripheral blood.

This CDR3 is CASSLDRVYEQYV. As DNA, the CDR3 is TGTGCCAGCAGCCTGGACAGGGTTTACGAGCAGTACGTC. The gene calls are TRBV9 and TRBJ2-7; 8 positions match TRBD1. This CDR3 comprises 13 residues. V was clipped by 4 bases and J by 4 bases; unmatched bases: 4. CDR1 is SGDLS, CDR2 YYNGEE, per germline.